A single sample is the source of the 21 T cell receptor beta chains below, sequenced in a study of blood T cell repertoires in COVID-19 (TCRdb year 2020). Library preparation employed the immunoSEQ multiplex PCR assay. TCRdb took this table from immuneACCESS and kept in-frame rearrangements with V and J called. Such tables lack part of the clones; where checked against another copy, unresolved V genes explain under half of the gap, and the rest is unexplained. The sample profile shows 370,000 or so clones; more than 75% of them were found once. Jointly, the top ten make up 1% to 1.5% of the sample. The sample consisted of PBMCs or T cells enriched from blood (not recorded which). The receptors here all came from a man between 25 and 39 years old who had recovered from COVID-19.

V gene TRBV27 combines with J gene TRBJ2-1; 12 bases map to TRBD2. Looked up from germline, CDR1 is MNHEY and CDR2 is SMNVEV (reference sequence). CDR3 length: 14 amino acids. J gave up 10 bases and V 6 bases, and 7 bases lay outside the gene matches. The CDR3 reads CASRRLAGVGEQFF. The CDR3 DNA is TGTGCCAGCAGACGACTAGCGGGGGTAGGGGAGCAGTTCTTC.

The chain couples TRBV10-3 to TRBJ1-2, with a possible D match to TRBD1 (5 bases). CDR3 length: 17 residues. Per the germline V gene, CDR1 is ENHRY and CDR2 is SYGVKD. Trimming took off 2 bases at V and 8 bases at J, with 24 bases between the two ends. The CDR3 sequence is CAISERGAGLARGGYTF. The DNA for the CDR3 is TGTGCCATCAGTGAGCGAGGTGCAGGGTTGGCCCGTGGAGGCTACACCTTC.

The J gene is TRBJ1-2, the V gene TRBV18; TRBD1 matches at 7 bases. The germline gives CDR1 KGHSH, CDR2 LQKENI. The length of the CDR3 is 14 residues. Unmatched junction bases numbered 4, after V lost 4 bases and J lost 2 bases. Written as DNA, the CDR3 is TGTGCCAGCTCACAGGGACAGAGGAACTATGGCTACACCTTC. The encoded protein is CASSQGQRNYGYTF.

About this clone itself: Other DNA sequences in this specimen translate into the identical CDR3. The chain uses TRBV6-5 and TRBJ1-5; D remains unclear. Germline assignment: CDR1 MNHEY and CDR2 SVGAGI. The CDR3 spans 13 residues. V was cut by 0 bases and J by 5 bases, with 5 bases left in between. The CDR3 is CASSYSGDQPQHF. The CDR3 DNA sequence: TGTGCCAGCAGTTACTCCGGAGATCAGCCCCAGCATTTT.

This sequence joins TRBV19 and TRBJ2-7, with a possible D match to TRBD1 (6 bases). The CDR3 spans 14 residues. Germline loops: CDR1 LNHDA, CDR2 SQIVND (reference sequence). V lost 3 bases, J lost 12 bases, and 21 bases lay in between. The CDR3 region has the DNA TGTGCCAGTAGTATGACCCGGACGCTTAAACAGGGGTACTTC. This codes for CASSMTRTLKQGYF.

V gene TRBV2 combines with J gene TRBJ1-2, with 9 bases lining up with TRBD1. With V trimmed by 4 bases and J by 8 bases, 8 bases remained unmatched. Germline V gene data show CDR1 as SNHLY and CDR2 as FYNNEI. This CDR3 comprises 14 residues. CDR3 bases: TGTGCCAGCAGTGCCCGGGACAGGGTGGAGGGCTACACCTTC. Encoded protein: CASSARDRVEGYTF.

This clone occurred a few times. The chain employs TRBV27 and TRBJ1-6, with a tentative D call TRBD1 (5 bases). The length of the CDR3 is 15 residues. Germline V gene sequence: CDR1 MNHEY, CDR2 SMNVEV (reference sequence). Trimming cost V 2 bases and J 3 bases, with 8 bases left between them. CDR3 in amino acids: CASSLNQGYNSPLHF. DNA for the CDR3: TGTGCCAGCAGTTTAAATCAGGGCTATAATTCACCCCTCCACTTT.

The genes are TRBV18 and TRBJ2-2; 7 bases are a match to TRBD1. Losses at the gene ends were 3 bases for V and 7 bases for J; bases not matched to a gene: 8. CDR1 is KGHSH and CDR2 is LQKENI in the germline V gene. This CDR3 is built from 15 residues. The CDR3: CASSPARQGVGELFF. CDR3 bases: TGTGCCAGCTCACCGGCCCGACAGGGAGTCGGGGAGCTGTTTTTT.

The CDR3 sequence is CASRRRTGVYNEQFF. The CDR3 DNA follows: TGCGCCAGCAGGCGGAGAACGGGAGTCTACAATGAGCAGTTCTTC. The rearrangement links TRBV5-1 to TRBJ2-1; D is possibly TRBD2 (6 bases). From germline, CDR1 is SGHRS and CDR2 YFSETQ. The CDR3 has 15 residues. Trimming took off 5 bases at V and 3 bases at J, with 15 bases between the two ends.

The chain employs TRBV30 and TRBJ2-1; possibly TRBD2 for D (7 bases). Trimming pared 1 base from V and 6 bases from J, leaving 19 bases between. Germline-derived CDR1 and CDR2 are GTSNPN and SVGIG (reference sequence). The CDR3 runs to 16 residues. The CDR3 reads CAWSAGWGGATNEQFF. The CDR3, as DNA: TGTGCCTGGAGTGCGGGCTGGGGGGGGGCGACCAATGAGCAGTTCTTC.

V is TRBV30 and J is TRBJ1-2; 7 positions agree with TRBD1. The V gene's germline CDR1 is GTSNPN and CDR2 SVGIG (reference sequence). V dropped 4 bases and J dropped 4; count of bases not matched to a gene: 6. The CDR3 has 13 amino acids. CDR3 loop: CAWKRGGGYGYTF. CDR3 in DNA: TGTGCCTGGAAAAGAGGGGGCGGCTATGGCTACACCTTC.

V and J are TRBV6-6 and TRBJ1-6; D might be TRBD1 (5 bases). CDR1 and CDR2 (germline): MNHNY, SVGAGI (reference sequence). Trimming left V 7 bases short and J 14 bases short, with 15 bases between. This CDR3 region has 12 residues. CDR3 nucleotides: TGTGCCAGCAAAACAGGAGAACTCACCCTCCACTTT. This translates into CASKTGELTLHF.

This clone was observed a few times. V and J are TRBV7-9 and TRBJ1-1; possibly TRBD1 for D (6 bases). With 2 bases removed from V and 2 bases from J, the gap between germline ends came to 12 bases. Germline V gene data show CDR1 as SEHNR and CDR2 as FQNEAQ (reference sequence). CDR3 length: 15 residues. In DNA, the CDR3 is TGTGCCAGCAGCTTACCGGGGACATCTAACACTGAAGCTTTCTTT. Protein sequence: CASSLPGTSNTEAFF.

V is TRBV6-2 or TRBV6-3 and J is TRBJ1-1, with D perhaps matching TRBD1 (6 bases). The CDR3 sequence is 14 residues long. The germline V gene encodes CDR1 MNHEY and CDR2 SVGEGT. Trimming shortened V by 4 bases and J by 1 base, and 10 bases separated the two germline ends. CDR3 loop: CASSFDRPNTEAFF. The CDR3 DNA sequence: TGTGCCAGCAGTTTCGACAGGCCGAACACTGAAGCTTTCTTT.

The chain links TRBV25-1 to TRBJ2-7; 7 bases line up with TRBD1. Germline loops: CDR1 MGHDK, CDR2 SYGVNS. This CDR3 has 15 residues. Trimming at V came to 0 bases and at J to 4 bases, leaving 6 bases not matched to a gene. CDR3 nucleotide sequence: TGTGCCAGCAGTGAATACGACGCCAGGGGGTACGAGCAGTACTTC. Translating it yields CASSEYDARGYEQYF.

This chain uses TRBV4-1 with TRBJ1-1; D gene unclear. The CDR3 contains 15 residues. CDR1 is MGHRA, CDR2 YSYEKL, per germline. The germline V and J ends were trimmed by 4 bases and 2 bases, with 14 bases remaining between them. The CDR3 bases are TGCGCCAGCAGCCCCCGCTCGGGTGTCAACACTGAAGCTTTCTTT. Translating it yields CASSPRSGVNTEAFF.

V and J are TRBV5-1 and TRBJ2-7, with D maybe TRBD1 (6 bases). This CDR3 comprises 14 residues. The germline CDR1 and CDR2 sequences are SGHRS and YFSETQ. Trimming shortened V by 2 bases and J by 7 bases, and 16 bases separated the two germline ends. The CDR3 here is CASSFRGPSGEQYF. In DNA, the CDR3 is TGCGCCAGCAGCTTCAGGGGACCCTCGGGGGAGCAGTACTTC.

The sample holds one count of this clone. The chain carries TRBV10-3 and TRBJ1-2; 12 bases map to TRBD1. Trimming took 3 bases from V and 4 from J; bases not matched to a gene: 9. CDR1 and CDR2 from the germline V gene are ENHRY and SYGVKD. The length of the CDR3 is 17 residues. In DNA form, the CDR3 reads TGTGCCATCAGTGATAGGGACAGGGGGCGCGGGAGCTATGGCTACACCTTC. This codes for CAISDRDRGRGSYGYTF.

This clone was observed a single time. The chain is built from TRBV3-1 (or the pseudogene TRBV3-2) and TRBJ2-5, with 8 bases identical to TRBD2. The CDR3 loop spans 15 amino acids. With 2 bases clipped from V and 5 bases from J, the junction kept 7 bases outside the gene matches. Germline V CDR1 and CDR2: LGHDT, YNNKEL (reference sequence). CDR3 loop: CASSQRRGGRETQYF. Written as DNA, the CDR3 is TGTGCCAGCAGCCAACGTCGCGGGGGGAGGGAGACCCAGTACTTC.

CDR3: CASSQERGGPDTQYF. In DNA form, the CDR3 reads TGTGCCAGCAGCCAAGAGCGGGGGGGCCCAGATACGCAGTATTTT. The J gene is TRBJ2-3, the V gene TRBV4-2; 9 bases are shared with TRBD2. The CDR3 has 15 residues. Germline assignment: CDR1 LGHNA and CDR2 YNFKEQ. J lost 4 bases, V lost 0 bases, and 2 bases had no gene match.

V is TRBV18 and J is TRBJ1-2; the match to TRBD1 covers 9 bases. V shed 1 base, J shed 5 bases, and the junction held 5 bases outside the gene matches. CDR1 and CDR2 (germline): KGHSH, LQKENI. The CDR3 is 15 amino acids. In nucleotides, the CDR3 is TGTGCCAGCTCACCACTACAGGGGGCATGGTATGGCTACACCTTC. Amino acid sequence: CASSPLQGAWYGYTF.